A single sample gave rise to the 25 T cell receptor beta chains below, sequenced in a study of CD8 T cells in Susac syndrome. Random hexamers were used to reverse transcribe the RNA input (0.5 to 1 ug). TCRdb itself ran the immunoSEQ multiplex PCR reads through MiXCR, one entry per CDR3 protein. The sample has approximately 170,000 distinct CDR3 sequences; around 94% are singletons. Sequenced sample: CD4+ T cells from PBMCs. Source of these receptors: a human donor with multiple sclerosis.

The chain links TRBV18 to TRBJ1-2; 9 nucleotides match TRBD1. CDR3 length: 15 residues. V was pared by 0 bases and J by 6 bases, with 5 bases of the junction left unmatched. Germline V CDR1 and CDR2: KGHSH, LQKENI. CDR3 sequence: CASSPPSRDRDGYTF. The CDR3 DNA reads as TGTGCCAGCTCACCACCGTCGCGGGACAGGGATGGCTACACCTTC.

The V gene is TRBV30, the J gene TRBJ1-5, with a weak D call TRBD1 (6 bases). The CDR3 consists of 13 residues. Trimming removed 8 bases from V and 0 bases from J, with 11 bases in between. The germline V gene encodes CDR1 GTSNPN and CDR2 SVGIG (reference sequence). The CDR3 loop is CALSRGSNQPQHF. CDR3 coding DNA: TGTGCCCTGAGCAGGGGTAGCAATCAGCCCCAGCATTTT. The whole variable domain, remainder taken from reference TRBV30 and TRBJ1-5, is SQTIHQWPATLVQPVGSPLSLECTVEGTSNPNLYWYRQAAGRGLQLLFYSVGIGQISSEVPQNLSASRPQDRQFILSSKKLLLSDSGFYLCALSRGSNQPQHFGDGTRLSIL.

The chain has TRBV3-1 and TRBJ1-2; 8 bases are a match to TRBD1. The J segment lost 4 bases and the V segment lost 0 bases, leaving 7 bases of the junction unmatched. Germline-derived CDR1 and CDR2 are LGHDT and YNNKEL (reference sequence). CDR3 length equals 16 residues. DNA of the CDR3: TGTGCCAGCAGCCAAGATCAGGGAGGACAGGGCTATGGCTACACCTTC. Its translation is CASSQDQGGQGYGYTF.

The rearrangement links TRBV7-9 to TRBJ1-4; possible D gene TRBD1, 6 bases. Trimming took 4 bases from V and 8 from J, leaving 23 bases between them. The CDR3 runs to 17 residues. Per the germline V gene, CDR1 is SEHNR and CDR2 is FQNEAQ (reference sequence). CDR3 in amino acids: CASSSAGGHGAYEKLFF. The CDR3 coding sequence is TGTGCCAGCAGCTCAGCGGGGGGGCATGGGGCTTACGAAAAACTGTTTTTT.

This chain uses TRBV20-1 with TRBJ2-3; D is perhaps TRBD2 (6 bases). V lost 5 bases and J lost 6, with 15 bases in between. CDR3 length equals 13 residues. Germline V gene sequence: CDR1 DFQATT, CDR2 SNEGSKA (reference sequence). CDR3 protein: CSAGDWQRDTQYF. The CDR3 DNA is TGCAGTGCTGGGGACTGGCAGCGGGATACGCAGTATTTT.

The rearrangement joins TRBV18 to TRBJ2-2; TRBD2 agrees at 13 bases. The CDR3 length is 15 residues. Germline V lookup: CDR1 KGHSH, CDR2 LQKENI. The J segment lost 7 bases and the V segment lost 3 bases, leaving 2 bases of the junction unmatched. The chain's CDR3 is CASSPRLAGGGELFF. The CDR3 region has the DNA TGTGCCAGCTCACCGAGACTAGCGGGAGGCGGGGAGCTGTTTTTT.

The genes are TRBV4-1 and TRBJ2-5, with D possibly matching TRBD2 (6 bases). The CDR3 covers 15 residues. V was clipped by 4 bases and J by 9 bases, with 21 bases between them. CDR1 MGHRA and CDR2 YSYEKL come from the germline V gene. Here the CDR3 DNA reads TGCGCCAGCAGCCGGGTACTAGCCCCCCAGGGTTCCCAGTACTTC. This encodes CASSRVLAPQGSQYF.

The chain carries TRBV5-6 and TRBJ1-2; possible D gene TRBD1, 5 bases. The CDR3 has 15 residues. Per germline, CDR1 SGHDT and CDR2 YYEEEE. With 4 bases removed from V and 3 bases from J, the gap between germline ends came to 16 bases. DNA of the CDR3: TGTGCCAGCAGCCCCTGGGGGAGGGTGTACTATGGCTACACCTTC. It yields the protein CASSPWGRVYYGYTF.

V and J are TRBV18 and TRBJ2-5; D gene uncertain. Trimming pared 3 bases from V and 1 base from J, leaving 9 bases between. Germline V gene lookup returns CDR1 KGHSH and CDR2 LQKENI. The CDR3 consists of 14 residues. The CDR3 DNA reads as TGTGCCAGCTCACCTTCCCAACTCCAAGAGACCCAGTACTTC. Its protein is CASSPSQLQETQYF. The full variable domain, its missing parts supplied by reference TRBV18 and TRBJ2-5, is NAGVMQNPRHLVRRRGQEARLRCSPMKGHSHVYWYRQLPEEGLKFMVYLQKENIIDESGMPKERFSAEFPKEGPSILRIQQVVRGDSAAYFCASSPSQLQETQYFGPGTRLLVL.

The CDR3 nucleotides are TGTGCCAGCAGCGACCAACCAGCGGGAGTTTTCTACAATGAGCAGTTCTTC. As protein: CASSDQPAGVFYNEQFF. The chain employs TRBV14 and TRBJ2-1; 8 bases agree with TRBD2. CDR3 length: 17 amino acids. V was pared by 5 bases and J by 3 bases, with 12 bases of the junction left unmatched. The germline V gene has CDR1 SGHDN and CDR2 FVKESK.

The chain links TRBV7-9 to TRBJ2-5; D may match TRBD1 or TRBD2 (7 bases each). The CDR3 loop spans 16 amino acids. V lost 5 bases, J lost 7 bases, and 23 bases lay in between. CDR1 and CDR2 from the germline V gene are SEHNR and FQNEAQ (reference sequence). CDR3: CASSPNDRAREATQYF. CDR3 nucleotide sequence: TGTGCCAGCAGCCCTAATGACAGGGCCCGGGAGGCGACCCAGTACTTC.

This clonotype was picked up one time. The chain combines TRBV20-1 with TRBJ1-5; 11 nucleotides match TRBD1. The CDR3 runs to 15 residues. V lost 2 bases and J lost 5; bases outside the gene matches: 5. Germline assignment: CDR1 DFQATT and CDR2 SNEGSKA (reference sequence). The CDR3 is CSARSGQGEHQPQHF. The CDR3 DNA follows: TGCAGTGCTAGATCGGGACAGGGGGAACATCAGCCCCAGCATTTT.

The chain joins TRBV3-1 to TRBJ1-5, with a tentative D call TRBD1 (5 bases). Germline V lookup: CDR1 LGHDT, CDR2 YNNKEL (reference sequence). The length of the CDR3 is 14 residues. Trimming took 0 bases from V and 9 from J, leaving 12 bases between them. The CDR3 DNA reads as TGTGCCAGCAGCCAAGAGGGGTCCGACAGGCCCCAGCATTTT. It encodes CASSQEGSDRPQHF.

J is TRBJ2-1 and V is TRBV20-1; TRBD2 agrees at 8 bases. V trimming: 0 bases; J trimming: 5 bases; junction bases outside the gene matches: 3. Germline CDR1 is DFQATT and CDR2 is SNEGSKA (reference sequence). The CDR3 spans 14 residues. CDR3 sequence reads: CSARDPRGDNEQFF. CDR3 DNA: TGCAGTGCTAGAGATCCGCGGGGGGACAATGAGCAGTTCTTC.

The V gene is TRBV3-1, the J gene TRBJ2-1; the match to TRBD2 covers 8 bases. The CDR3 is 15 amino acids. Germline lookup yields CDR1 LGHDT and CDR2 YNNKEL (reference sequence). J lost 1 base, V lost 6 bases, and 5 bases had no gene match. CDR3 residues: CASSRTSWSYNEQFF. The CDR3 nucleotides read TGTGCCAGCAGTCGGACTAGCTGGTCCTACAATGAGCAGTTCTTC.

The rearrangement uses TRBV6-5 and TRBJ1-2; D not certain. CDR3 length: 13 residues. Trimming removed 6 bases from V and 3 bases from J, with 11 bases in between. Germline assignment: CDR1 MNHEY and CDR2 SVGAGI. CDR3 in amino acids: CASSQVFDYGYTF. The CDR3 coding sequence is TGTGCCAGCAGCCAGGTTTTCGACTATGGCTACACCTTC.

This clonotype was counted once. The chain recombines TRBV20-1 with TRBJ2-7, with D perhaps matching TRBD1 or TRBD2 (5 bases each). Germline V gene lookup returns CDR1 DFQATT and CDR2 SNEGSKA (reference sequence). CDR3 length: 14 amino acids. With 6 bases removed from V and 2 bases from J, the gap between germline ends came to 17 bases. The CDR3 DNA reads as TGCAGTGCCCCCCGCGAGGGGCTACCCTACGAGCAGTACTTC. It specifies CSAPREGLPYEQYF.

The V call is TRBV4-3, the J call TRBJ1-1; D is perhaps TRBD1 (5 bases). CDR1 is LGHNA, CDR2 YSLEER, per germline. With 2 bases removed from V and 5 bases from J, the gap between germline ends came to 24 bases. CDR3 length equals 18 residues. The DNA of the CDR3 is TGCGCCAGCAGCCAATCAACAGCAGGAACAGGTCTTCAGACTGAAGCTTTCTTT. The encoded protein is CASSQSTAGTGLQTEAFF.

This rearrangement joins TRBV24-1 to TRBJ1-1; D is unclear. Germline values: CDR1 KGHDR, CDR2 SFDVKD. Between the trimmed V and J ends, which lost 5 bases and 5 bases, there was a span of 8 bases. The CDR3 consists of 12 residues. CDR3 loop: CATSAGGTEAFF. As DNA, the CDR3 is TGTGCCACCAGTGCGGGAGGGACTGAAGCTTTCTTT.

The chain has TRBV6-5 and TRBJ2-5; the D is unclear. CDR1 is MNHEY and CDR2 is SVGAGI in the germline V gene. This CDR3 is built from 13 residues. With 5 bases removed from V and 5 bases from J, the gap between germline ends came to 12 bases. The CDR3 bases are TGTGCCAGCAGTCTCCCGGGTGCGGAGACCCAGTACTTC. Translation: CASSLPGAETQYF.

The CDR3 is CASCRSIQETQYF. CDR3 nucleotide sequence: TGTGCCAGCTGTAGGTCCATCCAAGAGACCCAGTACTTC. The V call is TRBV28, the J call TRBJ2-5; D is unresolved. Germline CDR1 MDHEN, CDR2 SYDVKM. This CDR3 comprises 13 residues. The ends were cut back, 8 bases at V and 1 base at J, with 11 bases in the middle. Full variable domain (missing parts from reference TRBV28 and TRBJ2-5): DVKVTQSSRYLVKRTGEKVFLECVQDMDHENMFWYRQDPGLGLRLIYFSYDVKMKEKGDIPEGYSVSREKKERFSLILESASTNQTSMYLCASCRSIQETQYFGPGTRLLVL.

This rearrangement joins TRBV6-6 to TRBJ1-1, with D unclear. This CDR3 has 12 residues. Germline CDR1 is MNHNY and CDR2 is SVGAGI (reference sequence). V was shortened by 4 bases and J by 3 bases, with 6 bases between the two germline ends. The DNA of the CDR3 is TGTGCCAGCAGTTTCCCGGACACTGAAGCTTTCTTT. Translation: CASSFPDTEAFF.

The genes are TRBV20-1 and TRBJ2-7; 7 nucleotides align to TRBD2. CDR1 DFQATT and CDR2 SNEGSKA come from the germline V gene (reference sequence). The CDR3 is 14 amino acids. V trimming: 1 base; J trimming: 4 bases; junction bases outside the gene matches: 7. CDR3 nucleotides: TGCAGTGCTAGAGTGTCGAGCGGGACTTACGAGCAGTACTTC. This gives the protein CSARVSSGTYEQYF.

This clonotype has just a few counts. The CDR3 region is CASSLDGRTQETQYF. The CDR3, as DNA: TGTGCCAGCAGCTTGGACGGGCGGACCCAAGAGACCCAGTACTTC. This chain joins TRBV5-4 and TRBJ2-5; D is unclear. Looked up from germline, CDR1 is SGHNT and CDR2 is YYREEE (reference sequence). CDR3 length equals 15 residues. V was shortened by 0 bases and J by 1 base, with 10 bases between the two germline ends.

The gene calls are TRBV29-1 and TRBJ1-2; D call uncertain. V was clipped by 7 bases and J by 7 bases, with 13 bases between them. Germline V gene sequence: CDR1 SQVTM, CDR2 ANQGSEA. The CDR3 totals 11 residues. CDR3 residues: CSAPEVRGYTF. The CDR3 region has the DNA TGCAGCGCCCCGGAGGTTCGTGGCTACACCTTC. Looking up the rest from reference TRBV29-1 and TRBJ1-2 gives the full variable domain: SAVISQKPSRDICQRGTSLTIQCQVDSQVTMMFWYRQQPGQSLTLIATANQGSEATYESGFVIDKFPISRPNLTFSTLTVSNMSPEDSSIYLCSAPEVRGYTFGSGTRLTVV.